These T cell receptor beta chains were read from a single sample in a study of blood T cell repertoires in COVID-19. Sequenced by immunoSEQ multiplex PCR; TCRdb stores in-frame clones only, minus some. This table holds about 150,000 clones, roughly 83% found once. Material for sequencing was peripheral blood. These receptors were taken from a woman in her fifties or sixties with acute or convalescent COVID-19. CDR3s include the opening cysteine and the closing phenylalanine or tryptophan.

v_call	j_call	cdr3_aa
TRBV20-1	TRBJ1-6	CSASRQGRPSYNSPLHF
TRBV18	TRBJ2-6	CASTQLAPGQPPAGANVLTF
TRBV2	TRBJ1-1	CASSRQGWVNTEAFF
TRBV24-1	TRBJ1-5	CATSDSFNQPQHF
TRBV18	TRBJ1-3	CASSVGTGGTGNTIYF
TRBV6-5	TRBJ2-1	CASSYGAGSYNEQFF
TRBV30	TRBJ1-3	CAWRPGHLSSGNTIYF
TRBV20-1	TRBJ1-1	CSAEKSEAFF
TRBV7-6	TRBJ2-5	CASRRTQGLETQYF
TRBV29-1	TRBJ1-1	CSVVTIGLIF
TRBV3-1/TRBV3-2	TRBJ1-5	CASSQGRVSGSNQPQHF
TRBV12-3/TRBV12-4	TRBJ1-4	CASGGAPNEKLFF
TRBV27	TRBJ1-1	CASSFGVGRGPTFF
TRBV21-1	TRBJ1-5	CASSNRPGNPPQHF
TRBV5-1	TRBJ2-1	CASSPQMTGGTYNEQFF
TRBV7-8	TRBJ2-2	CASTLRGWQNTGELFF
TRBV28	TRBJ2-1	CASSRLEQFF
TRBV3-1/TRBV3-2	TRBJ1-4	CASSLQGIEKLFF
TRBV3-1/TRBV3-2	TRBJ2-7	CASSQVASGDYEQYF
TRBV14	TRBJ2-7	CASSQEGWLAGGSSYEQYF
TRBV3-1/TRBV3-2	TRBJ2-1	CASTTLAGGSSYNEQFF
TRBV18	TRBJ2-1	CASSHRDRALNEQFF
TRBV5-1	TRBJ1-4	CASSLAGGQFNEKLFF
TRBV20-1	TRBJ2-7	CSASQPGRGSVHEQYF
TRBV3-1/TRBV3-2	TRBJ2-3	CASSQTSGGDTDTQYF
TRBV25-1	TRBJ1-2	CASSESGRRAYGYTF
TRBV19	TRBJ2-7	CASSLGPSYEQYF
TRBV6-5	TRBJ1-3	CASSYEFSGRNTIYF
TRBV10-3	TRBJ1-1	CAISVIGDTEAFF
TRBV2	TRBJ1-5	CASSEDRGRGQPQHF
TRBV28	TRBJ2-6	CASSHPPSILAGVSGANVLTF